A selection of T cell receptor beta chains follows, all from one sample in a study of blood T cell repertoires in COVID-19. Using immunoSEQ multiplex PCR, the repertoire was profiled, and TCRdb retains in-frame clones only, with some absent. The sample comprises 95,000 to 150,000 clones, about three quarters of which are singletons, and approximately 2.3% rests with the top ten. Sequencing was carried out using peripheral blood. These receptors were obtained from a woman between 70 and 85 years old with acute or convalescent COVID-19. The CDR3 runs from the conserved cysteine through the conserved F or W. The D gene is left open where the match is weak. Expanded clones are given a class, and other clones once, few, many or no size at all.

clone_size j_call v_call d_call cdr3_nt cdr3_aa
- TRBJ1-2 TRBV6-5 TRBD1 TGTGCCAGCAGTCCGGGACAGGGGCACTATGGCTACACCTTC CASSPGQGHYGYTF
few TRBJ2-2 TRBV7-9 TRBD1 TGTGCCAGCAGCTTAGTCTTTGGACAGGGTCTGCTGTTTTTT CASSLVFGQGLLFF
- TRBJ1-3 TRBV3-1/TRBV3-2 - TGTGCCAGCAGCCAGAACACGGGCTCTGGAAACACCATATATTTT CASSQNTGSGNTIYF
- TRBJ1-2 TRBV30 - TGTGCCTGGAGCCCAGAAGACTATGGCTACACCTTC CAWSPEDYGYTF
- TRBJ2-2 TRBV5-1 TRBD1 TGCGCCAGCAGCTCAACGGGACAGGGTTTCGGCGGGGAGCTGTTTTTT CASSSTGQGFGGELFF
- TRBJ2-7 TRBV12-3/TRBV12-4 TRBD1 TGTGCCAGCAGTCCCGGACAGGGTCACGAGCAGTACTTC CASSPGQGHEQYF
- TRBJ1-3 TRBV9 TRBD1 TGTGCCAGCAGCGCAGGGGGGCCTGGAAACACCATATATTTT CASSAGGPGNTIYF
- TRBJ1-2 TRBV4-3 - TGCGCCAGCAGCCAAGCCCCGGGATGGGGCTACACCTTC CASSQAPGWGYTF
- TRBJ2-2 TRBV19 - TGTGCCAGTAGTATCATGGGGGCCGACACCGGGGAGCTGTTTTTT CASSIMGADTGELFF
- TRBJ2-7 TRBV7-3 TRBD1 TGTGCCAGCAGCGGGGGACAGGGTGGCGAGCAGTACTTC CASSGGQGGEQYF
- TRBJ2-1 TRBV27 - TGTGCCAGCAGTTTCGTCCGGGGAGAGCCGCAGTTCTTC CASSFVRGEPQFF
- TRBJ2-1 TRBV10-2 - TGCGCCAGCAGTGAGTCGAGAGGGGAGCAGTTCTTC CASSESRGEQFF
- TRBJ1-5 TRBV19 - TGTGCCAGTAGTACTCCCCGGGGTGCGGGGGGCAATCAGCCCCAGCATTTT CASSTPRGAGGNQPQHF
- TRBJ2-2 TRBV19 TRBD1 TGTGCCAGTAGTTCGGGACAGCGAAGAACCGGGGAGCTGTTTTTT CASSSGQRRTGELFF
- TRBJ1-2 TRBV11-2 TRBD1 TGTGCCAGCAGCGAGGCAGGGGGCTCCTTGACTGGCTACACCTTC CASSEAGGSLTGYTF
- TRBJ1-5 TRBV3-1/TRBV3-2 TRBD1 TGTGCCAGCAGCCTCGGGGACAGCGGTCCCCAGCCCCAGCATTTT CASSLGDSGPQPQHF
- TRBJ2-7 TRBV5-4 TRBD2 TGTGCCAGCAGCCCAACTAGCGGGGTTTACGAGCAGTACTTC CASSPTSGVYEQYF
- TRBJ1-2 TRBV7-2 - TGTGCCAGCGGGGAACAGGGCTTGGGCTATGGCTACACCTTC CASGEQGLGYGYTF
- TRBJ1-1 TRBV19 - TGTGCCAGTAGTATAGCCCTCCGACAGAACACTGAAGCTTTCTTT CASSIALRQNTEAFF
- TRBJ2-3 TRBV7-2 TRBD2 TGTGCCAGCAGCTTAACCGGACTAGCGGGCGGATTCACAGATACGCAGTATTTT CASSLTGLAGGFTDTQYF
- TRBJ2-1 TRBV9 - TGTGCCAGCAGCGTAGCTGAGGGGGTGGGAGCTGGGGTCTACAATGAGCAGTTCTTC CASSVAEGVGAGVYNEQFF
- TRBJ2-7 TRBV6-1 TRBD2 TGTGCCAGCAGTGAAGGGGGGGGGAACTACGAGCAGTACTTC CASSEGGGNYEQYF
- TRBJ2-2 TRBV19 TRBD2 TGTGCCAGTAGCAAGACTAGCGGGAACACCGGGGAGCTGTTTTTT CASSKTSGNTGELFF
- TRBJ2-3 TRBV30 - TGTGCCTGGAGTCCGGGACTTGCCGATACGCAGTATTTT CAWSPGLADTQYF
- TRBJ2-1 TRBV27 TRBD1 TGTGCCAGCAGTTTAAGGCTAACCTGGATGGGACAGGGAATCAACAATGAGCAGTTCTTC CASSLRLTWMGQGINNEQFF
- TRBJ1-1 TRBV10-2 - TGCGCCAGCATTTCGGGGGTGAACACTGAAGCTTTCTTT CASISGVNTEAFF
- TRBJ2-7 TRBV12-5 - TGTGCTAGTGGATCGGGATCCTACGAGCAGTACTTC CASGSGSYEQYF